The sequence of this TCR beta chain was determined in a study of T cell responses to AZD1222 COVID-19 vaccine. This CDR3 comprises 14 residues. Trimming at V came to 3 bases and at J to 4 bases, leaving 4 bases not matched to a gene. Per the germline V gene, CDR1 is SGHTA and CDR2 is FQGNSA. Study results and caveats: Reportedly, nearly half of unique spike TCRs recognized epitopes outside B.1.351/B.1.1.7 mutations. Baseline serostatus was positive in only six AZD1222 recipients.

Of note for this clone: No antigen is known for it.

The data were produced by immunoSEQ multiplex PCR, yet TCRdb's version contains in-frame clones alone and is incomplete. The sample holds 110,000 to 150,000 clones, 92% seen once. The sequences come from peripheral blood, collected on day 0 of AZD1222 vaccination. This receptor was taken from an adult in good health. V gene TRBV7-2 combines with J gene TRBJ1-2; 8 positions agree with TRBD1. CDR3 region: CASSLDRAGYGYTF. CDR3 sequence (DNA): TGTGCCAGCAGCTTGGACAGGGCGGGCTATGGCTACACCTTC.